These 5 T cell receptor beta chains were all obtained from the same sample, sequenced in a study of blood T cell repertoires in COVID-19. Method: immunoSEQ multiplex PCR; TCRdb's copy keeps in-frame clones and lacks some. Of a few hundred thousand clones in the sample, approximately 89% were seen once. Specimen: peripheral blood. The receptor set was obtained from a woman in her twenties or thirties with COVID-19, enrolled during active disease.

In DNA, the CDR3 is TGTGCCAGCAGCCGAGCCCCGACTAGCGGGGGGGCGGTAGATACGCAGTATTTT. This codes for CASSRAPTSGGAVDTQYF. The rearrangement links TRBV4-2 to TRBJ2-3; 14 nucleotides agree with TRBD2. The V gene's germline CDR1 is LGHNA and CDR2 YNFKEQ. Trimming took 4 bases from V and 5 from J; bases not matched to a gene: 11. CDR3 length equals 18 residues.

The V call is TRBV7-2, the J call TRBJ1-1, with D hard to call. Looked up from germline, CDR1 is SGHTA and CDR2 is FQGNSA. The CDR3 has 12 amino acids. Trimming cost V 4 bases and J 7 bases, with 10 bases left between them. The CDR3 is CASSSNTVEAFF. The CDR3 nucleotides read TGTGCCAGCAGCTCCAACACAGTTGAAGCTTTCTTT.

The CDR3 nucleotides read TGTGCCAGCTCACCGGTAGCGGGGCGGGACGAGCAGTACGTC. It specifies CASSPVAGRDEQYV. The V call is TRBV18, the J call TRBJ2-7, with 8 bases matching TRBD2. Germline-derived CDR1 and CDR2 are KGHSH and LQKENI. V shed 3 bases and J 5 bases; nucleotides not matched to a gene: 6. The CDR3 sequence is 14 residues long.

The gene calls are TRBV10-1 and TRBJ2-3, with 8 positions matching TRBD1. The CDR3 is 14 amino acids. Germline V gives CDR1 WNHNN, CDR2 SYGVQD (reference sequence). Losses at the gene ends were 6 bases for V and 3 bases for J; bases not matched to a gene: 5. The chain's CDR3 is CASRQGARTDTQYF. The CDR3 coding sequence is TGCGCCAGCAGGCAGGGGGCGCGGACAGATACGCAGTATTTT.

The CDR3 bases are TGTGCCACCAGTGATTTGGCCGGAGCGGGAACCGCCTACAATGAGCAGTTCTTC. The encoded protein is CATSDLAGAGTAYNEQFF. The rearrangement uses TRBV24-1 and TRBJ2-1; 7 positions match TRBD2. The V and J ends lost 0 bases and 2 bases, in that order; junction bases with no gene match: 9. The CDR3 is 18 amino acids. CDR1 is KGHDR, CDR2 SFDVKD, per germline.